This TCR beta chain emerged from a study of blood T cells in healthy people across ages. The authors ran a second PCR of about 7 to 12 cycles using a sample-barcoded 5' primer and a J-beta primer mix. TCRdb re-called the 5' RACE reads with MiXCR, one entry per CDR3 protein. There are about 810,000 distinct CDR3 sequences in the sample; 35% to 40% occur only once, and 13% lies in the top ten. Germline V gene lookup returns CDR1 MNHEY and CDR2 SVGAGI. The CDR3 contains 14 residues. V was trimmed by 2 bases and J by 7 bases, leaving 14 bases between them. Sequenced input: blood. The receptor comes from a man aged 18 to 29 in good health. The chain uses TRBV6-5 and TRBJ1-2; tentatively, D is TRBD1 (6 bases). CDR3 nucleotide sequence: TGTGCCAGCAGTTACCAGGCGGGGGCAGGTGGCTACACCTTC. Encoded protein: CASSYQAGAGGYTF.